These 24 T cell receptor beta chains originate from one sample sequenced in a study of shared clonotypes between healthy human individuals. Sequencing was performed with immunoSEQ multiplex PCR; in TCRdb, only in-frame clones are kept and a portion is missing. Of fewer than 600,000 clones listed, around 77% are singletons. The material sequenced was PBMCs. These receptors were obtained from a woman between 40 and 55 years old in good health. Some clones in this sample may be carry-over from other donors' samples.

The genes are TRBV5-6 and TRBJ2-3, with a possible D match to TRBD2 (7 bases). The CDR3 is 14 residues long. Germline V CDR1 and CDR2: SGHDT, YYEEEE. Between the trimmed V and J ends, which lost 6 bases and 5 bases, there was a span of 16 bases. CDR3 bases: TGTGCCAGCACATGGCAGGGGAGGGAAGATACGCAGTATTTT. Its translation: CASTWQGREDTQYF. Full variable domain (remainder filled in from reference TRBV5-6 and TRBJ2-3): DAGVTQSPTHLIKTRGQQVTLRCSPKSGHDTVSWYQQALGQGPQFIFQYYEEEERQRGNFPDRFSGHQFPNYSSELNVNALLLGDSALYLCASTWQGREDTQYFGPGTRLTVL.

The V gene is TRBV6-5, the J gene TRBJ2-5; D might be TRBD2 (6 bases). The V gene lost 0 bases and the J gene lost 1 base, with 9 bases spanning the gap. CDR1 is MNHEY and CDR2 is SVGAGI in the germline V gene. The CDR3 extends over 15 amino acids. CDR3 region: CASSYSTGAQETQYF. The CDR3 DNA reads as TGTGCCAGCAGTTACTCGACGGGAGCCCAAGAGACCCAGTACTTC.

The chain links TRBV27 to TRBJ2-7; TRBD2 is a possible D gene (8 bases). V lost 5 bases to trimming and J lost 2 bases, with 16 bases between them. Per germline, CDR1 MNHEY and CDR2 SMNVEV (reference sequence). The CDR3 covers 15 residues. In DNA form, the CDR3 reads TGTGCCAGCAGTACGGGAGGGGGCTTAACCTACGAGCAGTACTTC. Protein: CASSTGGGLTYEQYF.

CDR3 amino acids: CASSLASAGNTIYF. DNA for the CDR3: TGTGCCAGCAGTTTAGCATCAGCTGGAAACACCATATATTTT. The J gene is TRBJ1-3, the V gene TRBV27; the D is unclear. This CDR3 contains 14 residues. Germline lookup yields CDR1 MNHEY and CDR2 SMNVEV (reference sequence). Deletions cut 2 bases from V and 2 bases from J, with 7 bases between.

The chain uses TRBV6-5 and TRBJ2-1; tentative D call: TRBD2 (6 bases). Deletions cut 6 bases from V and 12 bases from J, with 12 bases between. Germline V lookup: CDR1 MNHEY, CDR2 SVGAGI. The CDR3 is 11 residues long. The CDR3 here is CASSKEGWQFF. CDR3 coding DNA: TGTGCCAGCAGCAAGGAGGGCTGGCAGTTCTTC.

As regards this clone: The likely explanation is a read error, given a far larger clone one base away. V is TRBV4-1 and J is TRBJ2-5; 12 bases match TRBD1. Germline CDR1 is MGHRA and CDR2 is YSYEKL. The CDR3 is 16 residues long. CDR3 DNA sequence: TGCGCCGGCAGCCAAGAAGGGACAGGGGGCGCTGAGACCCAGTACTTC. Protein product: CAGSQEGTGGAETQYF.

The chain carries TRBV7-3 and TRBJ1-1; D may be TRBD1 (5 bases). The V and J ends lost 2 bases and 0 bases respectively, with 7 bases between them. The V gene's germline CDR1 is SGHTA and CDR2 FQGTGA. CDR3 length equals 14 residues. For the CDR3, the DNA is TGTGCCAGCAGCTTATACAGGTTGAACACTGAAGCTTTCTTT. Protein product: CASSLYRLNTEAFF.

The J gene is TRBJ2-3, the V gene TRBV9, with 7 positions matching TRBD2. The V and J ends lost 1 base and 3 bases, in that order; junction bases with no gene match: 17. The CDR3 length is 19 residues. Per the germline V gene, CDR1 is SGDLS and CDR2 is YYNGEE. The CDR3 loop reads CASSVPLRGGEGRTDTQYF. The CDR3 DNA sequence: TGTGCCAGCAGCGTACCCCTCCGGGGTGGGGAGGGCCGAACAGATACGCAGTATTTT.

The gene calls are TRBV11-3 and TRBJ2-1; maybe TRBD2 (6 bases). Trimming pared 5 bases from V and 9 bases from J, leaving 11 bases between. CDR3 length equals 12 residues. CDR1 is SGHNT, CDR2 YENEEA, per germline. The CDR3 is CASSPSVLEQFF. Here the CDR3 DNA reads TGTGCCAGCAGCCCTAGCGTTCTTGAGCAGTTCTTC.

V gene TRBV7-3 combines with J gene TRBJ2-1, with 11 bases fitting TRBD2. This CDR3 has 15 residues. Germline V gives CDR1 SGHTA, CDR2 FQGTGA. The V segment lost 5 bases and the J segment 6 bases; nucleotides outside the gene matches: 6. The CDR3 loop reads CASSVGLAGVNEQFF. The CDR3 nucleotides read TGTGCCAGCAGCGTCGGACTAGCGGGTGTCAATGAGCAGTTCTTC.

In its sample, this clone was seen a few times. The chain links TRBV28 to TRBJ2-7, with 14 positions matching TRBD2. The trim removed 4 bases at V and 5 bases at J, leaving 22 bases unmatched. The CDR3 spans 21 residues. The V gene's germline CDR1 is MDHEN and CDR2 SYDVKM. The CDR3 loop reads CASSYPSTTSGRALSVDEQYF. The CDR3 DNA reads TGTGCCAGCAGTTACCCATCAACGACTAGCGGGAGGGCACTATCTGTGGACGAGCAGTACTTC.

Remarks on this clone: At one end, the junction sequence differs from germline, possibly due to a read error. The chain is built from TRBV2 and TRBJ2-7; 10 bases are a match to TRBD1. Germline V gives CDR1 SNHLY, CDR2 FYNNEI. The CDR3 loop spans 13 amino acids. Here the CDR3 DNA reads TGTGCCAACAGTAGGGACAGGGGCGACGAGCAGTACTTC. Its translation is CANSRDRGDEQYF.

Comments on this clone: A read error likely explains this, since a far larger clone differs by one base. This chain uses TRBV27 with TRBJ1-4; D ambiguous. The CDR3 runs to 13 residues. Germline CDR1 MNHEY, CDR2 SMNVEV (reference sequence). CDR3 coding DNA: TGTGCCAGCAGTTTATATGGGCCGGAGAAACTGTCTTTT. Encoded protein: CASSLYGPEKLSF.

The chain has TRBV6-1 and TRBJ1-3; D not certain. CDR3 size: 15 residues. The V end lost 3 bases, the J end lost 11 bases, and 20 bases lay between the germline ends. Per the germline V gene, CDR1 is MNHNS and CDR2 is SASEGT. The CDR3 nucleotides read TGTGCCAGCAGTGAGGGCTCCGTTGAGGTCTACTCCATATATTTT. Its protein product is CASSEGSVEVYSIYF.

As regards this clone: A much larger clone lies a single base off, so this may be a read error. Other DNA sequences from this sample encode an identical CDR3 as well. The rearrangement joins TRBV11-1 to TRBJ2-2, with D possibly being TRBD2 (5 bases). This CDR3 has 14 amino acids. Germline values: CDR1 SGHAT, CDR2 FQDESV (reference sequence). The CDR3 reads CASRPNPPTGELFF. CDR3 in DNA: TGTGCCAGCAGACCCAACCCCCCCACCGGGGAGCTGTTTTTC.

A note on this clone: A single base is all that separates this from a far larger clone, so a read error is likely. This CDR3 is also generated by other DNA sequences in the sample. The chain couples TRBV10-1 to TRBJ1-3, with D unclear. CDR3 length: 19 residues. Germline CDR1 WNHNN, CDR2 SYGVQD (reference sequence). V shed 9 bases and J shed 0 bases, with 27 bases lying between them. The CDR3 DNA follows: TGCGCCAGGAACCTCAGAGTAGACCCACAAGTCGACTCTGGAAACACCATATATTTT. It specifies CARNLRVDPQVDSGNTIYF.

J is TRBJ2-5 and V is TRBV5-4; D may be TRBD2 (6 bases). V was shortened by 4 bases and J by 7 bases, with 17 bases between the two germline ends. The germline CDR1 and CDR2 sequences are SGHNT and YYREEE (reference sequence). CDR3 length equals 14 residues. DNA of the CDR3: TGTGCCAGCAGCCGGGACTCGACCGGGTGGACCCAGTACTTC. This sequence encodes CASSRDSTGWTQYF.

The genes are TRBV5-4 and TRBJ1-2, with D possibly being TRBD1 (5 bases). Trimming pared 4 bases from V and 4 bases from J, leaving 23 bases between. The CDR3 contains 17 residues. The germline V gene encodes CDR1 SGHNT and CDR2 YYREEE (reference sequence). The CDR3 DNA sequence: TGTGCCAGCAGCCCAGGGTCGGGCAGGGAGTACGGCTATGGCTACACCTTC. Translation gives CASSPGSGREYGYGYTF.

The chain is built from TRBV2 and TRBJ2-1, with 14 bases identical to TRBD2. V was clipped by 6 bases and J by 4 bases; unmatched bases: 14. The CDR3 runs 19 residues. Germline V lookup: CDR1 SNHLY, CDR2 FYNNEI. CDR3 sequence reads: CASSSRTSGRRGSYNEQFF. The CDR3 nucleotides read TGTGCCAGCAGCAGCAGGACTAGCGGGAGGAGGGGATCGTACAATGAGCAGTTCTTC.

This clone was observed a few times. The chain is built from TRBV20-1 and TRBJ1-5, with D tentatively TRBD1 (5 bases). The CDR3 loop spans 11 amino acids. Trimming stripped 6 bases from V and 4 bases from J, with 7 bases between. Germline CDR1 reads DFQATT; CDR2 reads SNEGSKA (reference sequence). The CDR3 reads CSARGNQPQHF. The CDR3 DNA sequence: TGCAGTGCCCGGGGGAATCAGCCCCAGCATTTT.

The gene calls are TRBV7-7 and TRBJ2-2; 11 bases agree with TRBD2. The CDR3 is made up of 15 amino acids. V was clipped by 7 bases and J by 5 bases; unmatched bases: 6. Germline V CDR1 and CDR2: SSHAT, FNYEAQ (reference sequence). This chain's CDR3 is CASKGTSGGTGELFF. The CDR3 DNA is TGTGCCAGCAAGGGGACTAGCGGAGGAACCGGGGAGCTGTTTTTT.

V is TRBV5-1 and J is TRBJ2-7, with 7 bases that match TRBD2. The CDR3 spans 21 residues. The V gene end was trimmed by 0 bases and the J gene end by 0 bases; junction bases not matched to a gene: 21. Germline CDR1 SGHRS, CDR2 YFSETQ. The CDR3 reads CASSLGPGGGRPKTSSYEQYF. The CDR3 DNA sequence: TGCGCCAGCAGCTTGGGGCCGGGGGGAGGGCGGCCTAAGACGAGCTCCTACGAGCAGTACTTC. Using reference TRBV5-1 and TRBJ2-7 for the parts outside the CDR3, the full variable domain is KAGVTQTPRYLIKTRGQQVTLSCSPISGHRSVSWYQQTPGQGLQFLFEYFSETQRNKGNFPGRFSGRQFSNSRSEMNVSTLELGDSALYLCASSLGPGGGRPKTSSYEQYFGPGTRLTVT.

The chain is built from TRBV7-2 and TRBJ2-1; D possibly matches TRBD1 or TRBD2 (5 bases each). V shed 5 bases and J shed 9 bases, with 17 bases lying between them. The germline V gene has CDR1 SGHTA and CDR2 FQGNSA. This CDR3 is built from 14 residues. The CDR3 is CASSARRAGSEQFF. CDR3 bases: TGTGCCAGCAGCGCCCGCAGGGCGGGTAGTGAGCAGTTCTTC.

This clone turned up a few times. The V call is TRBV7-9, the J call TRBJ1-2, with D uncertain. The V gene's germline CDR1 is SEHNR and CDR2 FQNEAQ (reference sequence). V lost 5 bases to trimming and J lost 1 base, with 14 bases between them. CDR3 size: 15 residues. CDR3 loop: CASSPREEYNYGYTF. The CDR3 bases are TGTGCCAGCAGCCCCCGGGAGGAATATAACTATGGCTACACCTTC.